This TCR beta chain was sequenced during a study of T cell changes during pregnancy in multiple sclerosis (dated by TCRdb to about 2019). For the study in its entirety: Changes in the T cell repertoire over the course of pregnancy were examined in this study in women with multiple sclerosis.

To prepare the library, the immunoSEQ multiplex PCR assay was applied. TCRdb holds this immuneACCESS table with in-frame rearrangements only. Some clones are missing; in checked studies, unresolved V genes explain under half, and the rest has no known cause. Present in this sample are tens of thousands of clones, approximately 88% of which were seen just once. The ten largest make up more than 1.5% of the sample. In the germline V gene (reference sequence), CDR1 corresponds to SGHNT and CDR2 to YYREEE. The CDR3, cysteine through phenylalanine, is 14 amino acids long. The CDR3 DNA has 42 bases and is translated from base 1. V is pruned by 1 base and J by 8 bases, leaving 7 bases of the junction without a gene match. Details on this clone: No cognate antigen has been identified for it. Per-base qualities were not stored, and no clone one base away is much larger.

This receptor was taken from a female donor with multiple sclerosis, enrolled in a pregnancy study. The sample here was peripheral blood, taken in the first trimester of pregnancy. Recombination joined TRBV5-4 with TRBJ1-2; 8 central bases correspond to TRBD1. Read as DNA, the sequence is TGTGCCAGCAGCTTGCAGGACAGGGTTTGGGGCTACACCTTC. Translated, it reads CASSLQDRVWGYTF.